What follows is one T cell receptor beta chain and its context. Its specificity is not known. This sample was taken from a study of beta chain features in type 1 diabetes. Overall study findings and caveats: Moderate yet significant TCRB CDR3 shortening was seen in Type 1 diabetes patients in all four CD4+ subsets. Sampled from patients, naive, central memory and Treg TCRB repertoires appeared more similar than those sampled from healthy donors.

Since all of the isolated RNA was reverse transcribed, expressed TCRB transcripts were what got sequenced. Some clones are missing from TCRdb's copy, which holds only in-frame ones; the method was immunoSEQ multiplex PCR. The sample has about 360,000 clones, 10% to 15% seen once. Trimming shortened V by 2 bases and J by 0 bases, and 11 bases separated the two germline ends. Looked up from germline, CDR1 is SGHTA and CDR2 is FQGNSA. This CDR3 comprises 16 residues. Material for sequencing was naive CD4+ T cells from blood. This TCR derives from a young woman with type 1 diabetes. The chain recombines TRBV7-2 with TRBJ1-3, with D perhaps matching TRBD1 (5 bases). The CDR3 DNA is TGTGCCAGCAGCTTATCCCCGGGGGTCTCTGGAAACACCATATATTTT. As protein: CASSLSPGVSGNTIYF.